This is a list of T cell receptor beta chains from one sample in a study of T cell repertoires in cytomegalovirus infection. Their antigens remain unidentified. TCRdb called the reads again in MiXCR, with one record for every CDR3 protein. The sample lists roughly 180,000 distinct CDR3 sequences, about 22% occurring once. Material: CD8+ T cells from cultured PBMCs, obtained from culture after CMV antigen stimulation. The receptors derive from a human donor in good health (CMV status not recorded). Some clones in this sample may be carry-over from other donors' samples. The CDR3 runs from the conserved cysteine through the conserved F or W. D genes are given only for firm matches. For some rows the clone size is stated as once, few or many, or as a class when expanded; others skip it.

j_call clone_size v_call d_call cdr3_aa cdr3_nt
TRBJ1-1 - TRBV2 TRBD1 CASPLRGTGVGSTEAFF TGTGCCAGCCCCCTAAGGGGGACAGGGGTTGGTAGCACTGAAGCTTTCTTT
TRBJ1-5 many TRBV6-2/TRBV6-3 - CASSYTGLMVQPQHF TGTGCCAGCAGTTACACCGGTTTGATGGTTCAGCCCCAGCATTTT
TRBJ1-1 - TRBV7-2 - CASRWEKRNTEAFF TGTGCCAGCCGATGGGAGAAACGGAACACTGAAGCTTTCTTT
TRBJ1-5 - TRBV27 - CASSPGWGNSNQPQHF TGTGCCAGCAGTCCCGGCTGGGGAAACAGCAATCAGCCCCAGCATTTT
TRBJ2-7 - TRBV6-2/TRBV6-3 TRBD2 CASSYSRKRGSYEQYF TGTGCCAGCAGTTACTCGAGGAAGCGGGGGTCCTACGAGCAGTACTTC
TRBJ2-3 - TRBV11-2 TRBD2 CASSGWTSGNTDTQYF TGTGCCAGCAGCGGATGGACTAGCGGGAACACAGATACGCAGTATTTT
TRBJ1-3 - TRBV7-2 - CASSLLGSGNTIYF TGTGCCAGCAGCTTACTAGGCTCTGGAAACACCATATATTTT
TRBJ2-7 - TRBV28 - CASSSGHNFYEQYF TGTGCCAGCAGTTCGGGACACAATTTCTACGAGCAGTACTTC
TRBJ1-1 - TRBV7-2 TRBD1 CASSLETGGRNTEAFF TGTGCCAGCAGCTTAGAGACAGGGGGCAGGAACACTGAAGCTTTCTTT
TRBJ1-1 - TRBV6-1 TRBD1 CASSASTGFKVDTEAFF TGTGCCAGCAGTGCGTCGACAGGGTTTAAGGTGGACACTGAAGCTTTCTTT
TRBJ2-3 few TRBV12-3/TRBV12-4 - CASSLGSIGIQYF TGTGCCAGCAGTTTAGGATCCATCGGGATTCAGTATTTT
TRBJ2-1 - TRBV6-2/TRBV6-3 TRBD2 CASRGSGSSYNEQFF TGTGCCAGCAGGGGTAGCGGGAGCTCCTACAATGAGCAGTTCTTC
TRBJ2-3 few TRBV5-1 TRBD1 CASSAGTGSTDTQYF TGCGCCAGCAGCGCCGGGACAGGGTCCACAGATACGCAGTATTTT
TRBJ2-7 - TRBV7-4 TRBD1 CASSRIGTGPEEQYF TGTGCCAGCAGCCGGATTGGGACAGGGCCTGAAGAGCAGTACTTC
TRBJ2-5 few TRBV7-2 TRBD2 CASSLVARLAGGPTETQYF TGTGCCAGCAGCTTAGTCGCCCGCCTAGCGGGGGGGCCGACGGAGACCCAGTACTTC
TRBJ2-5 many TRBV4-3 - CASSPLLGGETQYF TGCGCCAGCAGCCCTTTACTAGGAGGGGAGACCCAGTACTTC
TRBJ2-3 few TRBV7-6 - CASSFPLNADTQYF TGTGCCAGCAGCTTCCCCCTGAACGCAGATACGCAGTATTTT
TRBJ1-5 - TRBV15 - CATSTMEVHSNQPQHF TGTGCCACCAGCACTATGGAGGTCCATAGCAATCAGCCCCAGCATTTT
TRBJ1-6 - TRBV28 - CASTLQSSYNSPLHF TGTGCCAGCACACTCCAGAGCTCCTATAATTCACCCCTCCACTTT
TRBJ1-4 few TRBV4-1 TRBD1 CASSPTSLGQGTNEKLFF TGCGCCAGCAGCCCCACCTCTCTGGGACAGGGGACTAATGAAAAACTGTTTTTT
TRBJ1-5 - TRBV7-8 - CASSLARGYNQPQHF TGTGCCAGCAGCTTGGCCAGGGGTTACAATCAGCCCCAGCATTTT
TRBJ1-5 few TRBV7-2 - CASSLGGYGSNQPQHF TGTGCCAGCAGCTTAGGCGGGTACGGAAGCAATCAGCCCCAGCATTTT
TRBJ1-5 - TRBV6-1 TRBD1 CASSEVQGNRQPQHF TGTGCCAGCAGTGAAGTACAGGGGAATCGTCAGCCCCAGCATTTT
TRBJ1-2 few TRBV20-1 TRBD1 CSARDRGRVYGYTF TGCAGTGCTAGAGACAGGGGGCGCGTCTATGGCTACACCTTC
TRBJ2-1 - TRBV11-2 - CASSLEHNRVPYNEQFF TGTGCCAGCAGCTTGGAGCATAACAGGGTACCCTACAATGAGCAGTTCTTC
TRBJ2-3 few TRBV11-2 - CASSQTPSPSDTQYF TGTGCCAGCAGCCAAACCCCAAGTCCCTCAGATACGCAGTATTTT
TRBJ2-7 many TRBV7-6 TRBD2 CASSFSGGAYEQYF TGTGCCAGCAGCTTTAGCGGGGGGGCCTACGAGCAGTACTTC